Reported below is one T cell receptor beta chain. This sample was taken from a study of identical twins. Germline CDR1 and CDR2: MNHNS and SASEGT. V lost 1 base and J lost 7, with 13 bases in between. The CDR3 is 15 residues long. TCRdb called the 5' RACE reads again in MiXCR, with one record for every CDR3 protein. In the table there are about 240,000 distinct CDR3 sequences, approximately 7.9% of which are singletons. This sample was shared with a second study, whose subject was yellow fever vaccine responses in identical twins.

The sequenced material came from CD8+ T cells sorted from blood. The chain recombines TRBV6-1 with TRBJ2-2; maybe TRBD1 (5 bases). The sequence was obtained from a young woman in good health. The CDR3 region has the DNA TGTGCCAGCAGTGAAGAACAGGTTCCGGACGGGGAGCTGTTTTTT. Its protein product is CASSEEQVPDGELFF.